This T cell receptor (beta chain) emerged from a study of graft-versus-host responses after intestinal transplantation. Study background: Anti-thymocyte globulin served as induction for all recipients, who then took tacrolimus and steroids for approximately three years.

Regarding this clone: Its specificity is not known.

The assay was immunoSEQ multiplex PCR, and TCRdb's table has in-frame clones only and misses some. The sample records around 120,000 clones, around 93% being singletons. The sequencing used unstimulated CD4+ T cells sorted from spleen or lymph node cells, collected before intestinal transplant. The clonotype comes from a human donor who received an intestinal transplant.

CDR3 protein: CASSKGYRGGQPQHF. The CDR3 nucleotides are TGTGCCAGCAGCAAAGGTTACAGGGGGGGTCAGCCCCAGCATTTT. The rearrangement joins TRBV21-1 to TRBJ1-5; the DNA was not compared with TRBD1, the D call given in the table. TRBV21-1 is assigned pseudogene status. This CDR3 is built from 15 residues.